The 27 T cell receptor beta chains presented below share a single source sample, sequenced in a study of blood T cell repertoires in COVID-19. Profiling relied on immunoSEQ multiplex PCR, and the TCRdb table lists in-frame clones only, not all of them. The repertoire includes approximately 350,000 clones, about 90% of them detected once, and about 3.5% sits in the top ten. Sequencing was carried out using peripheral blood. The receptors were gathered from a woman between 18 and 30 years old who had recovered from COVID-19.

The gene calls are TRBV3-1 (or the pseudogene TRBV3-2) and TRBJ1-3; TRBD1 might be the D (6 bases). The CDR3 runs 17 residues. Deletions cut 3 bases from V and 0 bases from J, with 15 bases between. The germline V gene encodes CDR1 LGHDT and CDR2 YNNKEL (reference sequence). CDR3 nucleotide sequence: TGTGCCAGCAGCCAGGGGGCGGGAGGGATCTCTGGAAACACCATATATTTT. The encoded protein is CASSQGAGGISGNTIYF.

The rearrangement links TRBV6-1 to TRBJ2-1, with 7 bases fitting TRBD2. Germline CDR1 and CDR2: MNHNS and SASEGT. The CDR3 has 16 residues. Trimming at V came to 4 bases and at J to 4 bases, leaving 10 bases not matched to a gene. CDR3 in DNA: TGTGCCAGCAGTGCCCTCTCGTCGGGACTATACAATGAGCAGTTCTTC. This gives the protein CASSALSSGLYNEQFF.

CDR3 sequence reads: CASSQDWGVKWYTEAFF. The CDR3 DNA reads TGCGCCAGCAGCCAAGATTGGGGGGTCAAGTGGTACACTGAAGCTTTCTTT. V usage is TRBV4-3 and J usage is TRBJ1-1; tentative D call: TRBD1 (5 bases). Trimming pared 0 bases from V and 3 bases from J, leaving 17 bases between. Germline V gives CDR1 LGHNA, CDR2 YSLEER. This CDR3 has 17 amino acids.

The chain employs TRBV5-4 and TRBJ2-3, with TRBD2 matching 7 bases. Germline values: CDR1 SGHNT, CDR2 YYREEE (reference sequence). The trim removed 4 bases at V and 0 bases at J, leaving 8 bases unmatched. The CDR3 covers 16 residues. CDR3: CASSTRYSGSTDTQYF. CDR3 sequence (DNA): TGTGCCAGCAGCACGCGGTATAGCGGGAGCACAGATACGCAGTATTTT.

The chain recombines TRBV29-1 with TRBJ1-1; D is uncertain. The CDR3 spans 8 residues. Germline CDR1 and CDR2: SQVTM and ANQGSEA. Deletions cut 7 bases from V and 6 bases from J, with 3 bases between. CDR3 coding DNA: TGCAGCGCCGCTGAAGCTTTCTTT. Amino acid sequence: CSAAEAFF.

The gene calls are TRBV15 and TRBJ1-1, with a weak D call TRBD1 (5 bases). V was shortened by 0 bases and J by 8 bases, with 16 bases between the two germline ends. The CDR3 runs to 15 residues. Germline lookup yields CDR1 LNHNV and CDR2 YYDKDF (reference sequence). The CDR3: CATSRDPRVGGEAFF. CDR3 coding DNA: TGTGCCACCAGCAGAGATCCCAGGGTCGGGGGGGAAGCTTTCTTT.

As DNA, the CDR3 is TGTGCCAGCAGCCCAAGGGGGACAGCTAGCACAGATACGCAGTATTTT. Amino acids: CASSPRGTASTDTQYF. The chain recombines TRBV11-2 with TRBJ2-3, with 7 bases aligning to TRBD1. The germline gives CDR1 SGHAT, CDR2 FQNNGV. This CDR3 is built from 16 residues. With V trimmed by 5 bases and J by 0 bases, 8 bases remained unmatched.

The chain combines TRBV30 with TRBJ2-3, with 11 bases lining up with TRBD2. Germline V gene sequence: CDR1 GTSNPN, CDR2 SVGIG (reference sequence). This CDR3 is 14 amino acids long. Germline trimming cut 5 bases from V and 1 base from J; bases unmatched to any gene: 2. CDR3 nucleotides: TGTGCCTGGGCGACTAGCGGGGGCACAGATACGCAGTATTTT. It translates to CAWATSGGTDTQYF.

The V call is TRBV3-1 (or the pseudogene TRBV3-2), the J call TRBJ1-3; D not resolved. The V end lost 5 bases, the J end lost 0 bases, and 17 bases lay between the germline ends. The CDR3 covers 17 residues. Germline values: CDR1 LGHDT, CDR2 YNNKEL (reference sequence). CDR3 in amino acids: CASSSKLTRRSGNTIYF. The CDR3 DNA reads TGTGCCAGCAGCTCTAAACTGACACGACGCTCTGGAAACACCATATATTTT.

The chain is built from TRBV6-5 and TRBJ1-3, with 7 bases fitting TRBD1. CDR3 length: 15 amino acids. The trim removed 2 bases at V and 4 bases at J, leaving 5 bases unmatched. Per germline, CDR1 MNHEY and CDR2 SVGAGI. The CDR3 is CASSYMRGLGNTIYF. CDR3 sequence (DNA): TGTGCCAGCAGTTACATGAGGGGGCTCGGAAACACCATATATTTT.

The V gene is TRBV11-2, the J gene TRBJ2-1, with 8 bases that match TRBD2. V shed 1 base and J 0 bases; nucleotides not matched to a gene: 5. The CDR3 extends over 17 amino acids. CDR1 and CDR2 from the germline V gene are SGHAT and FQNNGV. The CDR3 region is CASSLARAGASYNEQFF. The CDR3 DNA follows: TGTGCCAGCAGCTTAGCCCGAGCGGGGGCCTCCTACAATGAGCAGTTCTTC. The full variable domain, completed using reference TRBV11-2 and TRBJ2-1, is EAGVAQSPRYKIIEKRQSVAFWCNPISGHATLYWYQQILGQGPKLLIQFQNNGVVDDSQLPKDRFSAERLKGVDSTLKIQPAKLEDSAVYLCASSLARAGASYNEQFFGPGTRLTVL.

V gene TRBV2 combines with J gene TRBJ2-1, with 8 nucleotides matching TRBD2. There are 17 residues in the CDR3. V lost 3 bases, J lost 1 base, and 8 bases stayed unmatched. Germline V gene data show CDR1 as SNHLY and CDR2 as FYNNEI. The DNA for the CDR3 is TGTGCCAGCAGTGACCCCATAAGCGGGAGTTCCTACAATGAGCAGTTCTTC. Translated: CASSDPISGSSYNEQFF.

The chain has TRBV6-5 and TRBJ1-2; 7 bases are shared with TRBD1. The CDR3 loop spans 14 amino acids. CDR1 and CDR2 from the germline V gene are MNHEY and SVGAGI. Trimming at V came to 4 bases and at J to 6 bases, leaving 8 bases not matched to a gene. The CDR3 region is CASSSRTGHNGYTF. The CDR3 DNA reads TGTGCCAGCAGTTCCCGGACAGGACATAATGGCTACACCTTC.

The rearrangement links TRBV4-3 to TRBJ2-1, with D perhaps TRBD2 (6 bases). CDR1 and CDR2 from the germline V gene are LGHNA and YSLEER. V lost 0 bases and J lost 0, with 9 bases in between. The CDR3 covers 16 residues. The CDR3 DNA reads TGCGCCAGCAGCCAAGAGTGGGGACTCTCCTACAATGAGCAGTTCTTC. This encodes CASSQEWGLSYNEQFF.

The rearrangement uses TRBV7-4 and TRBJ2-1; 11 bases agree with TRBD2. The CDR3 consists of 16 residues. Germline lookup yields CDR1 SGHVT and CDR2 SQSDAQ. V lost 1 base to trimming and J lost 4 bases; unmatched junction nucleotides: 3. The CDR3 DNA sequence: TGTGCCAGCAGCTTAGTCCCTAGCGGGAGGTACAATGAGCAGTTCTTC. Translated, it gives CASSLVPSGRYNEQFF.

The rearrangement uses TRBV6-5 and TRBJ2-1; weak D call: TRBD1 (7 bases). The CDR3 loop spans 15 amino acids. The V gene lost 8 bases and the J gene lost 4 bases, with 18 bases spanning the gap. The germline gives CDR1 MNHEY, CDR2 SVGAGI. The DNA of the CDR3 is TGTGCCAGCCGGGGGTACGGGACAGATTACAATGAGCAGTTCTTC. Translated, it gives CASRGYGTDYNEQFF.

The chain links TRBV2 to TRBJ1-3; a possible D gene is TRBD1 (6 bases). V lost 4 bases to trimming and J lost 6 bases, with 13 bases between them. The CDR3 is made up of 14 amino acids. The germline V gene encodes CDR1 SNHLY and CDR2 FYNNEI. In DNA, the CDR3 is TGTGCCAGCAGTGCCTACAGGGAAGAAAACACCATATATTTT. Translating it yields CASSAYREENTIYF.

V usage is TRBV29-1 and J usage is TRBJ1-1; D is uncertain. Germline V CDR1 and CDR2: SQVTM, ANQGSEA. Trimming stripped 5 bases from V and 0 bases from J, with 10 bases between. This CDR3 has 13 amino acids. The CDR3 loop reads CSVIATLNTEAFF. The CDR3 bases are TGCAGCGTTATTGCAACTTTGAACACTGAAGCTTTCTTT.

Comment on this clone: The junction does not match germline at one end; this may be a read error. Other DNA sequences in the same sample also yield this CDR3. The genes are TRBV9 and TRBJ1-1; 8 bases are shared with TRBD1. Looked up from germline, CDR1 is SGDLS and CDR2 is YYNGEE. The CDR3 covers 16 residues. The DNA of the CDR3 is TGTGCCAGCAGCCCGGCCGGGACAGGAGTGAACACTGAAGCCTTCTTT. Amino acids: CASSPAGTGVNTEAFF.

V and J are TRBV6-1 and TRBJ1-1; TRBD1 is a possible D gene (5 bases). Trimming left V 2 bases short and J 5 bases short, with 9 bases between. The CDR3 sequence is 13 residues long. The germline gives CDR1 MNHNS, CDR2 SASEGT. The CDR3 sequence: CASSEQGRTEAFF. The DNA for the CDR3 is TGTGCCAGCAGTGAACAGGGAAGGACTGAAGCTTTCTTT.

The chain joins TRBV9 to TRBJ1-4; tentatively, D is TRBD1 (5 bases). V lost 4 bases, J lost 6 bases, and 16 bases lay in between. The CDR3 loop spans 15 amino acids. CDR1 SGDLS and CDR2 YYNGEE come from the germline V gene. The CDR3 here is CASSIGGTWDEKLFF. CDR3 DNA: TGTGCCAGCAGCATAGGCGGGACCTGGGATGAAAAACTGTTTTTT.

This sequence joins TRBV7-2 and TRBJ2-2; weak D call: TRBD1 (5 bases). V was clipped by 4 bases and J by 5 bases, with 8 bases between them. The length of the CDR3 is 13 residues. Germline values: CDR1 SGHTA, CDR2 FQGNSA. CDR3 in DNA: TGTGCCAGCAGCTCGCAGGGAACCGGGGAGCTGTTTTTT. This gives the protein CASSSQGTGELFF.

CDR3 loop: CAGTIGTDYGYTF. The CDR3, as DNA: TGTGCCGGGACCATCGGGACAGACTATGGCTACACCTTC. The rearrangement joins TRBV30 to TRBJ1-2; 7 positions match TRBD1. The junction had 9 bases not matched to a gene; V was cut back by 8 bases and J by 3 bases. The V gene's germline CDR1 is GTSNPN and CDR2 SVGIG (reference sequence). The CDR3 is made up of 13 amino acids.

The chain carries TRBV11-3 and TRBJ1-3; D not certain. Germline-derived CDR1 and CDR2 are SGHNT and YENEEA. The CDR3 has 16 residues. Trimming cost V 5 bases and J 2 bases, with 16 bases left between them. CDR3 sequence: CASSMNLAGTGNTIYF. In nucleotides, the CDR3 is TGTGCCAGCAGCATGAACCTAGCAGGCACTGGAAACACCATATATTTT.

This chain joins TRBV11-3 and TRBJ1-4; 8 bases map to TRBD1. CDR1 and CDR2 (germline): SGHNT, YENEEA. The CDR3 contains 17 residues. V lost 0 bases, J lost 12 bases, and 15 bases stayed unmatched. Here the CDR3 reads CASSLEGWGTGDKELFF. The DNA of the CDR3 is TGTGCCAGCAGCTTAGAGGGATGGGGGACAGGCGACAAGGAACTGTTTTTT. Combining the CDR3 with reference TRBV11-3 and TRBJ1-4 gives the whole variable domain EAGVVQSPRYKIIEKKQPVAFWCNPISGHNTLYWYLQNLGQGPELLIRYENEEAVDDSQLPKDRFSAERLKGVDSTLKIQPAELGDSAVYLCASSLEGWGTGDKELFFGSGTQLSVL.

This chain connects TRBV5-6 to TRBJ1-2; 8 bases fit TRBD1. Germline CDR1 and CDR2: SGHDT and YYEEEE. The V segment lost 1 base and the J segment 4 bases; nucleotides outside the gene matches: 6. CDR3 length equals 15 residues. CDR3 residues: CASSLTGQGGYGYTF. As DNA, the CDR3 is TGTGCCAGCAGCTTGACCGGACAGGGTGGCTATGGCTACACCTTC.

In nucleotides, the CDR3 is TGTGCCAGTAGAAGGACAGGGCAATTGAGTGAAAAACTGTTTTTT. This codes for CASRRTGQLSEKLFF. This chain joins TRBV19 and TRBJ1-4; 8 nucleotides line up with TRBD1. Germline lookup yields CDR1 LNHDA and CDR2 SQIVND (reference sequence). The V segment lost 6 bases and the J segment 7 bases; nucleotides outside the gene matches: 10. The CDR3 totals 15 residues.